This T cell receptor beta chain was profiled in a study of tumor and adjacent non-tumor tissue in lung cancer. RNA was extracted from bulk tissue without any cell sorting. Distant lung tissue was collected more than 3 cm away from the tumor edge. TCRbeta libraries were built with three rounds of nested PCR, modified from ARM-PCR. TCRdb reanalysed the multiplex PCR reads using MiXCR and keeps one entry per CDR3 protein. The sample consists of more than 85,000 distinct CDR3 sequences, 60% to 80% of them appearing once. Trimming pared 5 bases from V and 7 bases from J, leaving 20 bases between. Germline V CDR1 and CDR2: MNHEY, SMNVEV (reference sequence). The CDR3 runs 15 residues. This clonotype showed up just once.

The receptor's source is a man aged 55 to 70 with non-small cell lung cancer. Sequenced sample: distant non-tumor lung tissue. The gene calls are TRBV27 and TRBJ1-2; tentatively, D is TRBD1 (6 bases). The CDR3 nucleotides are TGTGCCAGCAGTCCAGTGGCCGGGACAACTGGTGGCTACACCTTC. Amino acid sequence: CASSPVAGTTGGYTF.